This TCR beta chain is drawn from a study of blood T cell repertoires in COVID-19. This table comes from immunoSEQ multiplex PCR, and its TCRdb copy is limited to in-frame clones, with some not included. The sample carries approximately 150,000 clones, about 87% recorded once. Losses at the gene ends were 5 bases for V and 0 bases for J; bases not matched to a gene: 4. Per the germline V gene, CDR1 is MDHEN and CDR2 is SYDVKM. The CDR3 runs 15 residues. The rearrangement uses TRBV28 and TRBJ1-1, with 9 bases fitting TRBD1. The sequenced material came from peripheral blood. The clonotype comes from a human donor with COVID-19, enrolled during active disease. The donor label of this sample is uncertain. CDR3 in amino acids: CASSPQGALNTEAFF. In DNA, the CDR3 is TGTGCCAGCAGTCCACAGGGGGCCTTGAACACTGAAGCTTTCTTT.